Each of the 25 T cell receptor beta chains below was sequenced from the same sample in a study of cytomegalovirus exposure and HLA in healthy donors. PCR was performed using 60 Vbeta and 13 Jbeta primers. Profiling relied on immunoSEQ multiplex PCR, and the TCRdb table lists in-frame clones only, not all of them. The sample records some 150,000 clones, around 80% being singletons. Sequencing input: PBMCs. These receptors were collected from a woman in her 30s in good health and CMV-seropositive.

The gene calls are TRBV7-2 and TRBJ2-5; 10 positions match TRBD1. The J call may not be correct, given that the DNA end is closer to TRBJ2-7. The CDR3 has 16 amino acids. Germline V gene sequence: CDR1 SGHTA, CDR2 FQGNSA. The CDR3 sequence: CASSPYRTGTGAEQYF. The CDR3 nucleotides are TGTGCCAGCAGCCCCTATCGGACGGGGACAGGGGCCGAGCAGTACTTC.

This chain connects TRBV19 to TRBJ2-7; 16 bases fit TRBD2. The CDR3 extends over 15 amino acids. Trimming took 5 bases from V and 7 from J; bases not matched to a gene: 5. Germline values: CDR1 LNHDA, CDR2 SQIVND (reference sequence). The CDR3 coding sequence is TGTGCCAGTAGTGTGGGACTAGCGGGGGGGAATGAGCAGTACTTC. Translating gives CASSVGLAGGNEQYF.

This clone turned up a few times. V usage is TRBV7-9 and J usage is TRBJ1-3; D is undetermined. Trimming left V 5 bases short and J 7 bases short, with 15 bases between. The germline V gene has CDR1 SEHNR and CDR2 FQNEAQ (reference sequence). The CDR3 spans 14 residues. Here the CDR3 DNA reads TGTGCCAGCAGCCCGCGCGGCCGGGAGAACACCATATATTTT. Its protein is CASSPRGRENTIYF.

The chain combines TRBV7-2 with TRBJ2-2, with 9 bases aligning to TRBD2. Losses at the gene ends were 6 bases for V and 6 bases for J; bases not matched to a gene: 8. CDR1 is SGHTA and CDR2 is FQGNSA in the germline V gene. The CDR3 is 15 amino acids. The CDR3 here is CASSPFSGGSGELFF. The CDR3 bases are TGTGCCAGCAGTCCCTTTAGCGGGGGTTCCGGGGAGCTGTTTTTT.

This clone was recorded once. The CDR3 sequence: CAIRPDRGRDGNTIYF. The CDR3 DNA follows: TGTGCCATCAGGCCTGACAGGGGGCGGGACGGAAACACCATATATTTT. The chain carries TRBV10-3 and TRBJ1-3, with 10 bases aligning to TRBD1. This CDR3 has 16 amino acids. The germline gives CDR1 ENHRY, CDR2 SYGVKD. The V gene end was trimmed by 6 bases and the J gene end by 4 bases; junction bases not matched to a gene: 9.

The J gene is TRBJ1-3, the V gene TRBV5-1; TRBD1 matches 9 bases. Germline assignment: CDR1 SGHRS and CDR2 YFSETQ. This CDR3 spans 17 amino acids. J lost 1 base, V lost 4 bases, and 9 bases had no gene match. The CDR3: CASSDGTGTWSGNTIYF. The CDR3 nucleotides read TGCGCCAGCAGCGACGGGACAGGGACTTGGTCTGGAAACACCATATATTTT.

Of note for this clone: At one boundary the junction diverges from the germline segment, which might be a read error. The rearrangement links TRBV4-3 to TRBJ1-1; the D is unclear. The CDR3 extends over 13 amino acids. The germline gives CDR1 LGHNA, CDR2 YSLEER. Written as DNA, the CDR3 is TGCGCCAGCACCCAAAGAGGCTGGACTGAAGCTTTCTTT. This encodes CASTQRGWTEAFF.

The chain is built from TRBV6-1 and TRBJ1-2; tentatively, D is TRBD1 (5 bases). Trimming stripped 11 bases from V and 2 bases from J, with 18 bases between. Germline CDR1 and CDR2: MNHNS and SASEGT. This CDR3 comprises 14 residues. CDR3 sequence: CAGSGHLLNYGYTF. The CDR3 DNA sequence: TGTGCCGGATCAGGACATCTCCTCAACTATGGCTACACCTTC.

V is TRBV5-1 and J is TRBJ2-5; tentative D call: TRBD1 (6 bases). V dropped 4 bases and J dropped 3 bases, with 19 bases sitting between them. The germline V gene has CDR1 SGHRS and CDR2 YFSETQ. This CDR3 is 16 amino acids long. CDR3 DNA: TGCGCCAGCAGCCCAGGGACACGAGCATCAGAAGAGACCCAGTACTTC. Protein: CASSPGTRASEETQYF.

The chain has TRBV29-1 and TRBJ1-1; 9 bases agree with TRBD1. Germline V CDR1 and CDR2: SQVTM, ANQGSEA. The CDR3 totals 14 residues. V lost 8 bases and J lost 3; bases outside the gene matches: 10. CDR3 residues: CSSFTGGEDTEAFF. The CDR3 nucleotides are TGCAGCTCATTTACAGGGGGCGAAGACACTGAAGCTTTCTTT.

This chain joins TRBV6-1 and TRBJ1-5; D is ambiguous. This CDR3 has 12 residues. The germline V gene has CDR1 MNHNS and CDR2 SASEGT. V lost 8 bases and J 6 bases, leaving 11 bases between the germline ends. The CDR3 DNA follows: TGTGCCAGCCGCGTAAGAGGTCAGCCCCAGCATTTT. This gives the protein CASRVRGQPQHF.

The rearrangement links TRBV5-1 to TRBJ1-5, with D perhaps matching TRBD1 (6 bases). Trimming removed 0 bases at V and 4 bases at J, with 14 bases between. There are 16 residues in the CDR3. Germline CDR1 SGHRS, CDR2 YFSETQ. The CDR3 sequence is CASSLGPGTNNQPQHF. CDR3 DNA: TGCGCCAGCAGCTTGGGACCCGGGACAAATAATCAGCCCCAGCATTTT.

The genes are TRBV28 and TRBJ1-4; the D gene is possibly TRBD1 (5 bases). Trimming cost V 2 bases and J 8 bases, with 12 bases left between them. The germline V gene encodes CDR1 MDHEN and CDR2 SYDVKM. The CDR3 is made up of 14 amino acids. The CDR3 loop is CASSLARVGEKLFF. Here the CDR3 DNA reads TGTGCCAGCAGTTTAGCCAGGGTGGGCGAAAAACTGTTTTTT.

The rearrangement joins TRBV18 to TRBJ1-5; TRBD1 matches at 7 bases. The ends lost 5 bases at V and 0 bases at J; junction bases unmatched: 4. The CDR3 runs 15 residues. Germline CDR1 and CDR2: KGHSH and LQKENI. CDR3 region: CASSSGTASNQPQHF. The CDR3 DNA sequence: TGTGCCAGCTCATCCGGGACAGCTAGCAATCAGCCCCAGCATTTT.

The chain uses TRBV12-5 and TRBJ2-2; 10 bases are a match to TRBD1. Germline V gene lookup returns CDR1 LGHNT and CDR2 FRNRAP. The CDR3 is 16 residues long. V dropped 1 base and J dropped 5; count of bases not matched to a gene: 4. In DNA form, the CDR3 reads TGTGCTAGTGGTTTGGGACAGGGGGCGTATACCGGGGAGCTGTTTTTT. Translation: CASGLGQGAYTGELFF.

This chain uses TRBV28 with TRBJ2-3; 8 nucleotides agree with TRBD1. CDR1 and CDR2 (germline): MDHEN, SYDVKM. Germline trimming cut 2 bases from V and 3 bases from J; bases unmatched to any gene: 7. The CDR3 spans 16 residues. CDR3 coding DNA: TGTGCCAGCAGTTTAATTGGACAGGGCTCTACAGATACGCAGTATTTT. Its protein is CASSLIGQGSTDTQYF. Based on the CDR3 plus reference TRBV28 and TRBJ2-3, the full variable domain is DVKVTQSSRYLVKRTGEKVFLECVQDMDHENMFWYRQDPGLGLRLIYFSYDVKMKEKGDIPEGYSVSREKKERFSLILESASTNQTSMYLCASSLIGQGSTDTQYFGPGTRLTVL.

The chain links TRBV5-1 to TRBJ2-1; 8 bases map to TRBD2. Germline assignment: CDR1 SGHRS and CDR2 YFSETQ. The CDR3 length is 15 residues. V shed 3 bases, J shed 9 bases, and the junction held 11 bases outside the gene matches. The CDR3 DNA is TGCGCCAGCAGCTACGGGGGTAGCGGGGATACTGAGCAGTTCTTC. Its protein is CASSYGGSGDTEQFF.

V usage is TRBV28 and J usage is TRBJ1-6; the match to TRBD1 covers 8 bases. This CDR3 contains 15 residues. Trimming removed 0 bases from V and 16 bases from J; junction bases left unmatched: 11. The germline V gene has CDR1 MDHEN and CDR2 SYDVKM. The CDR3 sequence: CASSLWTGVVGRLHF. DNA for the CDR3: TGTGCCAGCAGTTTATGGACAGGGGTTGTAGGGAGGCTCCACTTT.

In the case of this clone: The junction departs from the called germline gene at one end, perhaps through a read error. The chain couples TRBV6-1 to TRBJ1-1, with D unclear. CDR3 length equals 13 residues. CDR1 and CDR2 (germline): MNHNS, SASEGT. The CDR3 sequence: CASSELGGSGSGF. CDR3 nucleotide sequence: TGTGCCAGCAGTGAACTGGGAGGTTCTGGCTCGGGCTTT.

The count of this clone is one. The chain joins TRBV9 to TRBJ1-1; D is unclear. CDR1 and CDR2 from the germline V gene are SGDLS and YYNGEE. The CDR3 extends over 12 amino acids. V dropped 4 bases and J dropped 4 bases, with 8 bases sitting between them. The CDR3 here is CASSRDTTEAFF. CDR3 bases: TGTGCCAGCAGCCGCGACACCACTGAAGCTTTCTTT. Based on the CDR3 plus reference TRBV9 and TRBJ1-1, the full variable domain is DSGVTQTPKHLITATGQRVTLRCSPRSGDLSVYWYQQSLDQGLQFLIQYYNGEERAKGNILERFSAQQFPDLHSELNLSSLELGDSALYFCASSRDTTEAFFGQGTRLTVV.

Here the CDR3 reads CASSQVKGVKIYGYTF. DNA for the CDR3: TGCGCCAGCAGCCAAGTTAAGGGGGTCAAGATCTATGGCTACACCTTC. The rearrangement links TRBV4-3 to TRBJ1-2; maybe TRBD1 (6 bases). Germline lookup yields CDR1 LGHNA and CDR2 YSLEER. V was cut by 1 base and J by 4 bases, with 16 bases left in between. The CDR3 length is 16 residues.

This clone was found once. This sample also contains other DNA sequences that code for the same CDR3. The chain employs TRBV27 and TRBJ2-1; 11 nucleotides agree with TRBD2. J lost 9 bases, V lost 5 bases, and 9 bases had no gene match. The CDR3 sequence is 15 residues long. Germline values: CDR1 MNHEY, CDR2 SMNVEV (reference sequence). This chain's CDR3 is CASSLSGGAGGEQFF. CDR3 sequence (DNA): TGTGCCAGCAGTCTTAGCGGGGGGGCTGGGGGTGAGCAGTTCTTC.

Of note for this clone: One end of the junction varies from germline; a read error may be responsible. V and J are TRBV13 and TRBJ2-2; 8 bases are shared with TRBD1. Germline-derived CDR1 and CDR2 are PRHDT and FYEKMQ (reference sequence). This CDR3 region has 15 residues. In nucleotides, the CDR3 is TGTGCCAGCAGCTCAAACAGGGGGAGCACCGGGAAGCTGTTTTTT. This codes for CASSSNRGSTGKLFF. The entire variable domain, with the rest obtained from reference TRBV13 and TRBJ2-2, is as follows: AAGVIQSPRHLIKEKRETATLKCYPIPRHDTVYWYQQGPGQDPQFLISFYEKMQSDKGSIPDRFSAQQFSDYHSELNMSSLELGDSALYFCASSSNRGSTGKLFFGEGSRLTVL.

The chain joins TRBV5-1 to TRBJ2-3; a possible D gene is TRBD2 (6 bases). Germline V CDR1 and CDR2: SGHRS, YFSETQ. The CDR3 has 15 amino acids. Between the trimmed V and J ends, which lost 4 bases and 9 bases, there was a span of 21 bases. CDR3 residues: CASSPGGSRGWTQYF. CDR3 nucleotide sequence: TGCGCCAGCAGCCCCGGGGGTTCCCGAGGTTGGACGCAGTATTTT.

This clone occurred a few times. CDR3 coding DNA: TGTGCCAGCAGCTCCAGACTAGCGGGGGGGCCAGGGAACACCGGGGAGCTGTTTTTT. It yields the protein CASSSRLAGGPGNTGELFF. The chain employs TRBV7-2 and TRBJ2-2; 14 nucleotides agree with TRBD2. The CDR3 sequence is 19 residues long. CDR1 is SGHTA and CDR2 is FQGNSA in the germline V gene. V trimming: 4 bases; J trimming: 1 base; junction bases outside the gene matches: 8.